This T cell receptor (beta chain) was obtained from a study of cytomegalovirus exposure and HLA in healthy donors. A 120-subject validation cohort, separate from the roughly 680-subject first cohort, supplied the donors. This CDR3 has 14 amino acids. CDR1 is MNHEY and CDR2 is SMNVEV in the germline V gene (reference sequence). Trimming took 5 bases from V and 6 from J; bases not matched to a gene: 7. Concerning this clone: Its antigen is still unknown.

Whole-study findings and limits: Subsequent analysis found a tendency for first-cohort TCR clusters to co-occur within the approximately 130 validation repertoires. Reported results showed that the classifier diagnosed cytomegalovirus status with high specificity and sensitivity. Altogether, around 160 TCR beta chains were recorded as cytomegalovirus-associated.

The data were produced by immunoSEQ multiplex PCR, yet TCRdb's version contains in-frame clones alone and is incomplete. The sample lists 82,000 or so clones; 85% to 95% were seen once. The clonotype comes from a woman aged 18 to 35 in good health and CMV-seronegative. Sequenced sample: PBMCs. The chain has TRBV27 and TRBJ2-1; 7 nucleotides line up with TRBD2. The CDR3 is CASSTRTRGNEQFF. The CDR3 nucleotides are TGTGCCAGCAGTACGCGGACTAGGGGCAATGAGCAGTTCTTC.